These 14 T cell receptor beta chains share one sample of origin, sequenced in a study of neoadjuvant anti-PD-1 for oral cavity cancer. Produced via immunoSEQ multiplex PCR; TCRdb's table is partial and in-frame only. The sample includes approximately 42,000 clones, 60% to 80% seen only once; the top ten take roughly 4.9%. Stated time point: after neoadjuvant nivolumab, at surgical resection. The sample in question was PBMCs, obtained after nivolumab (anti-PD-1) treatment. The source is a person between 40 and 85 years old with oral cavity squamous cell carcinoma.

The chain has TRBV7-2 and TRBJ2-5; 8 bases fit TRBD2. This CDR3 has 15 amino acids. With 1 base clipped from V and 4 bases from J, the junction kept 5 bases outside the gene matches. Per the germline V gene, CDR1 is SGHTA and CDR2 is FQGNSA. DNA for the CDR3: TGTGCCAGCAGCTTAGATTGGGGACTAGGAGAGACCCAGTACTTC. It translates to CASSLDWGLGETQYF.

This clone was detected only a few times. V is TRBV9 and J is TRBJ2-1, with 7 bases identical to TRBD2. CDR3 length: 15 residues. Germline V lookup: CDR1 SGDLS, CDR2 YYNGEE. After removal of 0 bases from V and 5 bases from J, the junction contained 5 bases not matched to a gene. The CDR3 region is CASSVGGSGNNEQFF. The CDR3 nucleotides are TGTGCCAGCAGCGTAGGCGGGAGCGGAAACAATGAGCAGTTCTTC. The variable domain in full, completed from reference TRBV9 and TRBJ2-1, reads DSGVTQTPKHLITATGQRVTLRCSPRSGDLSVYWYQQSLDQGLQFLIQYYNGEERAKGNILERFSAQQFPDLHSELNLSSLELGDSALYFCASSVGGSGNNEQFFGPGTRLTVL.

In this sample, this clone turned up once. This chain uses TRBV7-9 with TRBJ1-5; 7 bases line up with TRBD1. The germline CDR1 and CDR2 sequences are SEHNR and FQNEAQ (reference sequence). Trimming took 0 bases from V and 6 from J; bases not matched to a gene: 5. The CDR3 loop spans 15 amino acids. The CDR3 protein is CASSLAQGGGQPQHF. In nucleotides, the CDR3 is TGTGCCAGCAGCTTAGCCCAGGGGGGAGGTCAGCCCCAGCATTTT. Using reference TRBV7-9 and TRBJ1-5 for the parts outside the CDR3, the full variable domain is DTGVSQNPRHKITKRGQNVTFRCDPISEHNRLYWYRQTLGQGPEFLTYFQNEAQLEKSRLLSDRFSAERPKGSFSTLEIQRTEQGDSAMYLCASSLAQGGGQPQHFGDGTRLSIL.

V gene TRBV25-1 combines with J gene TRBJ1-2; 7 positions match TRBD1. With V trimmed by 2 bases and J by 5 bases, 2 bases remained unmatched. The CDR3 spans 13 residues. Germline CDR1 MGHDK, CDR2 SYGVNS. In DNA, the CDR3 is TGTGCCAGCAGTGAAGACAGGGTTTATGGCTACACCTTC. Protein sequence: CASSEDRVYGYTF.

The chain recombines TRBV7-6 with TRBJ2-5, with 10 bases fitting TRBD2. CDR3 length: 16 amino acids. V dropped 4 bases and J dropped 1; count of bases not matched to a gene: 6. Per the germline V gene, CDR1 is SGHVS and CDR2 is FNYEAQ. In nucleotides, the CDR3 is TGTGCCAGCAGCTCCCTAGCGGGAGCCTCCCAAGAGACCCAGTACTTC. Translation gives CASSSLAGASQETQYF.

The rearrangement uses TRBV21-1 and TRBJ1-1. TRBV21-1 is a pseudogene locus. The CDR3 sequence is 15 residues long. Here the CDR3 DNA reads TGTGCCAGCAGCAAAGGTCCCGGGCGTAACACTGAAGCTTTCTTT. Its translation: CASSKGPGRNTEAFF.

This chain's CDR3 is CASSLWGSGSYEQYF. The CDR3 DNA sequence: TGTGCCAGCAGTTTATGGGGGAGTGGGTCCTACGAGCAGTACTTC. This rearrangement joins TRBV28 to TRBJ2-7, with D possibly being TRBD2 (5 bases). V was cut by 0 bases and J by 1 base, with 10 bases left in between. CDR1 is MDHEN and CDR2 is SYDVKM in the germline V gene. This CDR3 region has 15 residues.

This chain uses TRBV5-4 with TRBJ2-7; 11 positions match TRBD1. The J segment lost 4 bases and the V segment lost 3 bases, leaving 6 bases of the junction unmatched. From germline, CDR1 is SGHNT and CDR2 YYREEE (reference sequence). This CDR3 has 15 amino acids. CDR3 sequence reads: CASSSTGTGGYEQYF. CDR3 sequence (DNA): TGTGCCAGCAGCTCGACGGGGACAGGGGGTTACGAGCAGTACTTC.

The rearrangement links TRBV7-9 to TRBJ1-1; D gene uncertain. V lost 1 base, J lost 5 bases, and 11 bases lay in between. CDR3 length: 14 amino acids. Per the germline V gene, CDR1 is SEHNR and CDR2 is FQNEAQ (reference sequence). This CDR3 is CASSLVLGGTEAFF. The DNA for the CDR3 is TGTGCCAGCAGCTTAGTACTGGGAGGGACTGAAGCTTTCTTT.

This chain uses TRBV7-2 with TRBJ1-4, with 10 bases identical to TRBD1. The CDR3 runs 14 residues. The ends lost 4 bases at V and 5 bases at J; junction bases unmatched: 1. Germline-derived CDR1 and CDR2 are SGHTA and FQGNSA. This chain's CDR3 is CASSSDRGNEKLFF. The CDR3 region has the DNA TGTGCCAGCAGCTCGGACAGGGGGAATGAAAAACTGTTTTTT.

The V call is TRBV19, the J call TRBJ2-5; TRBD2 aligns across 7 bases. J was trimmed by 5 bases and V by 3 bases; bases with no gene match: 9. CDR1 and CDR2 (germline): LNHDA, SQIVND (reference sequence). This CDR3 has 15 residues. CDR3 sequence: CASSITAGVWETQYF. CDR3 DNA: TGTGCCAGTAGTATCACGGCGGGGGTTTGGGAGACCCAGTACTTC. The whole variable domain, filled in from reference TRBV19 and TRBJ2-5, reads DGGITQSPKYLFRKEGQNVTLSCEQNLNHDAMYWYRQDPGQGLRLIYYSQIVNDFQKGDIAEGYSVSREKKESFPLTVTSAQKNPTAFYLCASSITAGVWETQYFGPGTRLLVL.

This sequence joins TRBV14 and TRBJ2-4; D might be TRBD1 (5 bases). The germline gives CDR1 SGHDN, CDR2 FVKESK. Trimming took 3 bases from V and 0 from J, leaving 9 bases between them. The CDR3 is 15 residues long. The CDR3 sequence: CASSQAGLAKNIQYF. The CDR3 DNA follows: TGTGCCAGCAGCCAGGCAGGGCTAGCCAAAAACATTCAGTACTTC.

The V call is TRBV7-3, the J call TRBJ2-3; D not resolved. Germline V lookup: CDR1 SGHTA, CDR2 FQGTGA. The V end lost 2 bases, the J end lost 1 base, and 7 bases lay between the germline ends. This CDR3 has 14 residues. The CDR3 DNA follows: TGTGCCAGCAGCTTAGGACCTCGCACAGATACGCAGTATTTT. It translates to CASSLGPRTDTQYF.

The chain employs TRBV7-6 and TRBJ1-4; D not certain. V gave up 3 bases and J gave up 0 bases, with 2 bases separating them. The germline V gene encodes CDR1 SGHVS and CDR2 FNYEAQ. This CDR3 has 13 residues. This CDR3 reads CASSFATNEKLFF. The CDR3 nucleotides are TGTGCCAGCAGCTTTGCAACTAATGAAAAACTGTTTTTT. The variable domain in full, completed from reference TRBV7-6 and TRBJ1-4, reads GAGVSQSPRYKVTKRGQDVALRCDPISGHVSLYWYRQALGQGPEFLTYFNYEAQQDKSGLPNDRFSAERPEGSISTLTIQRTEQRDSAMYRCASSFATNEKLFFGSGTQLSVL.